These 14 T cell receptor beta chains share one sample of origin, sequenced in a study of CD8+ T cells in alopecia areata. Specified treatment: oral pan-JAK inhibitor, 5-10 mg twice daily. It was cDNA, reverse transcribed from extracted RNA, that served as the sequencing template. This table comes from immunoSEQ multiplex PCR, and its TCRdb copy is limited to in-frame clones, with some not included. The table lists 110,000 or so clones, less than 75% of them singletons. Sequencing used CD8+ T cells sorted from blood, obtained at week 4, from a patient treated with tofacitinib. Receptors originate from a human donor with alopecia areata.

This clone was detected only once. The chain links TRBV15 to TRBJ2-7; possibly TRBD1 for D (6 bases). The germline CDR1 and CDR2 sequences are LNHNV and YYDKDF (reference sequence). Trimming pared 3 bases from V and 3 bases from J, leaving 9 bases between. The CDR3 spans 13 residues. The CDR3 reads CATSSRDNYEQYF. The DNA of the CDR3 is TGTGCCACCAGCAGCCGGGACAACTACGAGCAGTACTTC.

The chain employs TRBV15 and TRBJ2-1; no clear D gene. CDR1 and CDR2 (germline): LNHNV, YYDKDF (reference sequence). Between the trimmed V and J ends, which lost 1 base and 6 bases, there was a span of 7 bases. The CDR3 covers 13 residues. The chain's CDR3 is CATSRVVGNEQFF. The DNA for the CDR3 is TGTGCCACCAGCAGAGTGGTAGGCAATGAGCAGTTCTTC.

The chain couples TRBV7-9 to TRBJ2-7; 7 bases agree with TRBD2. The germline V gene encodes CDR1 SEHNR and CDR2 FQNEAQ (reference sequence). There are 15 residues in the CDR3. The V segment lost 4 bases and the J segment 2 bases; nucleotides outside the gene matches: 8. The CDR3 DNA reads as TGTGCCAGCAGCTCCAGCGGGGCAATAACCTACGAGCAGTACTTC. This sequence encodes CASSSSGAITYEQYF.

This clone was detected a few times. The chain couples TRBV5-6 to TRBJ1-1; a possible D gene is TRBD1 (6 bases). This CDR3 comprises 12 residues. The V and J ends lost 3 bases and 11 bases respectively, with 14 bases between them. Per the germline V gene, CDR1 is SGHDT and CDR2 is YYEEEE. Here the CDR3 reads CASSYDRKGAFF. Written as DNA, the CDR3 is TGTGCCAGCAGCTACGACAGGAAGGGCGCTTTCTTT.

This clone was counted a single time. The V call is TRBV4-3, the J call TRBJ2-1; TRBD2 agrees at 7 bases. V gave up 0 bases and J gave up 5 bases; unmatched junction bases: 16. The CDR3 covers 19 residues. From germline, CDR1 is LGHNA and CDR2 YSLEER. The CDR3: CASSQDRGHGKRGDNEQFF. For the CDR3, the DNA is TGCGCCAGCAGCCAAGATAGGGGCCACGGAAAGCGGGGTGACAATGAGCAGTTCTTC.

The V and J genes are TRBV30 and TRBJ2-6, with D hard to call. V lost 1 base and J 0 bases, leaving 10 bases between the germline ends. The CDR3 is 16 amino acids. Germline V gene data show CDR1 as GTSNPN and CDR2 as SVGIG (reference sequence). The CDR3, as DNA: TGTGCCTGGAGTGAATCCAGTATCTCTGGGGCCAACGTCCTGACTTTC. Translating it yields CAWSESSISGANVLTF.

The V gene is TRBV19, the J gene TRBJ1-5; possible D gene TRBD1, 6 bases. V shed 9 bases and J shed 4 bases, with 16 bases lying between them. The V gene's germline CDR1 is LNHDA and CDR2 SQIVND (reference sequence). The CDR3 sequence is 14 residues long. The CDR3 is CASKTGRRNQPQHF. CDR3 nucleotides: TGTGCCAGCAAAACAGGGCGAAGGAATCAGCCCCAGCATTTT.

The chain couples TRBV6-6 to TRBJ1-2; 11 bases align to TRBD1. From germline, CDR1 is MNHNY and CDR2 SVGAGI (reference sequence). The CDR3 covers 14 residues. The junction had 4 bases not matched to a gene; V was cut back by 6 bases and J by 4 bases. The CDR3 region is CASRDRGPGYGYTF. As DNA, the CDR3 is TGTGCCAGCAGGGACAGGGGGCCCGGCTATGGCTACACCTTC.

The sample holds a few counts of this clone. The chain has TRBV21-1 and TRBJ2-3; the table names TRBD2, a call not compared with the DNA. TRBV21-1 is listed as a pseudogene. CDR3 size: 13 residues. Written as DNA, the CDR3 is TGTGCCAGCAGGCGGGGGGGCACAGATACGCAGTATTTT. Encoded protein: CASRRGGTDTQYF.

This sequence joins TRBV7-9 and TRBJ2-1; the D call may be TRBD1 or TRBD2 (5 bases each). CDR1 SEHNR and CDR2 FQNEAQ come from the germline V gene (reference sequence). V lost 10 bases to trimming and J lost 0 bases, with 10 bases between them. This CDR3 spans 13 amino acids. The CDR3 is CATLGDSYNEQFF. The DNA of the CDR3 is TGTGCCACCCTGGGGGACTCCTACAATGAGCAGTTCTTC.

V gene TRBV2 combines with J gene TRBJ2-2; D gene unclear. Germline assignment: CDR1 SNHLY and CDR2 FYNNEI. The CDR3 has 11 residues. The V end lost 7 bases, the J end lost 3 bases, and 3 bases lay between the germline ends. The CDR3 loop is CASIHTGELFF. CDR3 in DNA: TGTGCCAGCATTCACACCGGGGAGCTGTTTTTT.

The chain links TRBV7-9 to TRBJ1-2; TRBD1 agrees at 9 bases. CDR1 SEHNR and CDR2 FQNEAQ come from the germline V gene (reference sequence). The CDR3 length is 15 residues. V was pared by 6 bases and J by 6 bases, with 11 bases of the junction left unmatched. In nucleotides, the CDR3 is TGTGCCAGCAGTACCACAGGGGGCAAAGAGGATGGCTACACCTTC. This translates into CASSTTGGKEDGYTF.

This CDR3 reads CASSQDSYEQYF. The CDR3 DNA is TGTGCCAGCAGCCAGGACAGCTACGAGCAGTACTTC. The J gene is TRBJ2-7, the V gene TRBV6-5; a weak D match, TRBD1 (6 bases). The CDR3 covers 12 residues. V was trimmed by 6 bases and J by 3 bases, leaving 9 bases between them. Looked up from germline, CDR1 is MNHEY and CDR2 is SVGAGI.

This clone was found a few times. The genes are TRBV29-1 and TRBJ1-1, with D possibly matching TRBD1 (5 bases). Germline CDR1 reads SQVTM; CDR2 reads ANQGSEA. The CDR3 runs to 13 residues. Trimming removed 4 bases at V and 1 base at J, with 10 bases between. CDR3 sequence reads: CSVGRDSNTEAFF. In DNA, the CDR3 is TGCAGCGTTGGCAGGGACTCGAACACTGAAGCTTTCTTT.